This T cell receptor (beta chain) was captured in a study of CXCR3-negative and CXCR3-positive naive CD8 T cells. The overall study: Some 130 million TRB reads were obtained overall (about 1.5 +/- 0.3 million per library). Findings and caveats of the study: Naive cells with CXCR3 showed TRB CDR3s that were more hydrophobic than those in CXCR3-negative naive cells. The study found CXCR3 expression partially decreased after cryopreservation and ran most assays on fresh PBMCs.

Researchers prepared the TRB cDNA libraries using 5' RACE with UMI labels. With the 5' RACE reads reprocessed, TCRdb shows one record per CDR3 protein and no DNA. Found here are 100,000 to 150,000 distinct CDR3 sequences; the top ten clones hold around 0.54%. Comments on this clonotype: Its target is unknown.

All CD8+ T cell subsets were sorted in triplicate at roughly 280,000 cells each. Cells that were CD45RO-CCR7+CD27+CD95- constituted naive CD8+ T cells. Germline assignment: CDR1 LGHNA and CDR2 YSLEER. The CDR3 is 16 residues long. The sequencing input was naive CXCR3+ CD8+ T cells from blood. Documented subset: CD45RO-CCR7+CD27+CD95- naive CD8+ T cells expressing CXCR3 (TNR3+). The sequence was obtained from a human donor in good health. Some clones in this sample may be carry-over from other donors' samples. This chain links TRBV4-3 with TRBJ2-1; as DNA is missing, the TRBD1 call by TCRdb cannot be tested. CDR3: CASSHRGSGSYNEQFF.